A selection of T cell receptor beta chains follows, all from one sample in a study of T-cell memory formation after mild COVID-19. TCRdb passed the 5' RACE reads through MiXCR, listing each CDR3 protein once. The table records around 300,000 distinct CDR3 sequences, roughly 18% of them present only once. Sequenced material: PBMCs or a T cell subset sorted from them (not recorded which). The origin of the receptors is a man aged 18 to 29 who had mild COVID-19 (a few samples of this study predate the infection). Cell type and time point are not known. CDR3s include the opening cysteine and the closing phenylalanine or tryptophan. The D gene is left open where the match is weak. Clone size is not always given. Where it is, it says once, few, many or a class for expanded clones.

D gene	V gene	clone size	J gene	CDR3 DNA	CDR3 protein
-	TRBV7-2	many	TRBJ2-1	TGTGCCAGCAGCTTAGTAGTCGGGGCCTACAATGAGCAGTTCTTC	CASSLVVGAYNEQFF
-	TRBV6-6	few	TRBJ2-1	TGTGCCAGCAGTTACGGGCAGGTGTCCTACAATGAGCAGTTCTTC	CASSYGQVSYNEQFF
TRBD1	TRBV6-5	many	TRBJ1-1	TGTGCCAGCAGTCGCGGACAGGTACCTATGCCGGCTTTCTTT	CASSRGQVPMPAFF
TRBD1	TRBV12-3/TRBV12-4	few	TRBJ1-4	TGTGCCACCGGGGGGGGCAGGGGGACCGGAAATGAAAAACTGTTTTTT	CATGGGRGTGNEKLFF
-	TRBV29-1	few	TRBJ1-1	TGCAGCGTTGACAAGAACACTGAAGCTTTCTTT	CSVDKNTEAFF
-	TRBV4-3	-	TRBJ2-1	TGCGCCAGCAGCCGAGGGACTTACAATGAGCAGTTCTTC	CASSRGTYNEQFF
-	TRBV20-1	few	TRBJ2-2	TGCAGTGCTAGACCTCAGGGGACCGGGGAGCTGTTTTTT	CSARPQGTGELFF
TRBD1	TRBV7-3	many	TRBJ2-2	TGTGCCAGCAAGCCCAGGACAGGGGATACCGGGGAGCTGTTTTTT	CASKPRTGDTGELFF
-	TRBV4-1	few	TRBJ1-1	TGCGCCAGCAGCCAGACGGGCCTCCCGAACACTGAAGCTTTCTTT	CASSQTGLPNTEAFF
-	TRBV2	few	TRBJ2-1	TGTGCCAGCAGCCCCCGGGCCCCTTCTAATGAGCAGTTCTTC	CASSPRAPSNEQFF
-	TRBV18	few	TRBJ2-3	TGTGCCAGCTCACCCAACCCCCTTAGCACAGATACGCAGTATTTT	CASSPNPLSTDTQYF
-	TRBV27	few	TRBJ2-1	TGTGCCAGCAGTTTCCTCGGGACATCCTACAATGAGCAGTTCTTC	CASSFLGTSYNEQFF
-	TRBV7-9	-	TRBJ2-7	TGTGCCAGCAGCTATTCCGGGACGGCGTACGAGCAGTACTTC	CASSYSGTAYEQYF
-	TRBV6-2/TRBV6-3	-	TRBJ2-1	TGTGCCAGCAGTTACGTGGGGCCCTACAATGAGCAGTTCTTC	CASSYVGPYNEQFF
-	TRBV12-3/TRBV12-4	-	TRBJ1-2	TGTGCCAGCAGGAGGGGTGGTAGGGATTATGGCTACACCTTC	CASRRGGRDYGYTF
TRBD2	TRBV30	-	TRBJ2-1	TGTGCCTGGAACTTAGCGGGGGTGGGATACAATGAGCAGTTCTTC	CAWNLAGVGYNEQFF
TRBD1	TRBV29-1	-	TRBJ1-2	TGCAGCGTGGGGACAGGGGATGGCTACACCTTC	CSVGTGDGYTF
-	TRBV20-1	many	TRBJ2-5	TGCAGTGCTCGGGTCTCGGCAATAGGGACCCAGTACTTC	CSARVSAIGTQYF
TRBD1	TRBV5-5	few	TRBJ2-6	TGTGCCAGCAGCTGGACAGGGGAGTCCCTCCTGGCCAACGTCCTGACTTTC	CASSWTGESLLANVLTF
-	TRBV20-1	few	TRBJ1-6	TGCAGTGCGGAACCGGGATGGGCTTCACCCCTCCACTTT	CSAEPGWASPLHF
-	TRBV6-2/TRBV6-3	-	TRBJ2-5	TGTGCCAGCTCCGGGACTCCGCTTCCGGAGACCCAGTACTTC	CASSGTPLPETQYF
-	TRBV9	few	TRBJ2-1	TGTGCCAGCAGCGCCGCCCGATATAGTGTGGAAAATGAGCAGTTCTTC	CASSAARYSVENEQFF
-	TRBV7-2	-	TRBJ2-1	TGTGCCAGCAGCACACTACCCGGGACCTACAATGAGCAGTTCTTC	CASSTLPGTYNEQFF
-	TRBV6-2/TRBV6-3	few	TRBJ1-1	TGTGCCAGCAGGATCTACACTGAAGCTTTCTTT	CASRIYTEAFF
-	TRBV6-5	few	TRBJ1-2	TGTGCCAGCAGTCCTTACTTCCCCGGGACAACCTATGGCTACACCTTC	CASSPYFPGTTYGYTF
-	TRBV5-1	-	TRBJ2-6	TGCGCCAGCAGCGAGCGGGCGGATTCCTCTGGGGCCAACGTCCTGACTTTC	CASSERADSSGANVLTF
TRBD1	TRBV10-3	few	TRBJ2-5	TGTGCCATCAGCTCCGGGACAGGGCCTCAAGAGACCCAGTACTTC	CAISSGTGPQETQYF
TRBD1	TRBV7-6	many	TRBJ1-1	TGTGCCAGCAGCGCCGGACAGGGGGACACTGAAGCTTTCTTT	CASSAGQGDTEAFF
-	TRBV11-3	-	TRBJ2-2	TGTGCCAGCAGCCCCCCCGGATCCGGGGAGCTGTTTTTT	CASSPPGSGELFF
-	TRBV3-1	-	TRBJ2-7	TGTGCCAGCAGCCAAGAGGACTCAAGGTCCTACGAGCAGTACTTC	CASSQEDSRSYEQYF
-	TRBV5-1	-	TRBJ2-1	TGCGCCAGCAGCTTGCCAAAACTGGCTAGTGGTAATGAGCAGTTCTTC	CASSLPKLASGNEQFF
-	TRBV5-1	-	TRBJ1-1	TGCGCCAGCAGCTTGGATGGAATAGGGGCCACTGAAGCTTTCTTT	CASSLDGIGATEAFF
-	TRBV4-2	-	TRBJ2-1	TGTGCCAGCAGACCGAGCGGAGACAATGAGCAGTTCTTC	CASRPSGDNEQFF
TRBD1	TRBV7-3	few	TRBJ2-1	TGTGCCAGCAGCTTATTGACAGGGGGCTCACATGAGCAGTTCTTC	CASSLLTGGSHEQFF
TRBD1	TRBV10-1	-	TRBJ2-1	TGCGCCAGCAGTGGGACAGGCCCTCGACCATCCAATGAGCAGTTCTTC	CASSGTGPRPSNEQFF
TRBD1	TRBV28	-	TRBJ1-5	TGTGCCAGCAGTCCTCGACAGGGGTATCAGCCCCAGCATTTT	CASSPRQGYQPQHF
-	TRBV6-2/TRBV6-3	-	TRBJ1-1	TGTGCCAGCATCCGTGGAGGGCTGAACACTGAAGCTTTCTTT	CASIRGGLNTEAFF
-	TRBV7-9	few	TRBJ2-1	TGTGCCAGCTTACCAAGGGCAGGGAAGGGTGAGCAGTTCTTC	CASLPRAGKGEQFF
-	TRBV3-1	few	TRBJ2-7	TGTGCCAGCAGCCAAGCCGCAGTTTTCTACTTC	CASSQAAVFYF
-	TRBV14	few	TRBJ2-7	TGTGCCAGCAGCCAAGCAACCGAGCAGTACTTC	CASSQATEQYF
-	TRBV4-3	few	TRBJ2-3	TGCGCCAGCGGGGTAGACCTGGATTCGATTGATACGCAGTATTTT	CASGVDLDSIDTQYF
TRBD2	TRBV7-3	-	TRBJ2-1	TGTGCCAGCAGCACCCGACTAGCGGGGGGGACTGAGCAGTTCTTC	CASSTRLAGGTEQFF
-	TRBV5-1	many	TRBJ2-3	TGCGCCAGCAGCTTGGGGGGGGCGACAGATACGCAGTATTTT	CASSLGGATDTQYF
TRBD2	TRBV5-1	few	TRBJ2-5	TGCGCCAGCAGCTTGGGGCTAGCGGGGGCTTCCCAAGAGACCCAGTACTTC	CASSLGLAGASQETQYF
-	TRBV28	-	TRBJ2-1	TGTGCCACCCTTATAAACTCCTACAATGAGCAGTTCTTC	CATLINSYNEQFF
TRBD1	TRBV20-1	-	TRBJ1-1	TGCAGTGCTAGAAGACAGGGCGGCACTGAAGCTTTCTTT	CSARRQGGTEAFF
-	TRBV4-1	-	TRBJ1-6	TGCGCCAGCAGCCAAGATTTATCTGGGTGGAATTCACCCCTCCACTTT	CASSQDLSGWNSPLHF
-	TRBV12-3/TRBV12-4	few	TRBJ2-2	TGTGCCAGCAGGGACGAATCGGGCTCTTCCTATCGGGAGCTGTTTTTT	CASRDESGSSYRELFF